This TCR beta chain was identified in a study of shared clonotypes between healthy human individuals. Study context: Used for every donor were three CD4 naive, three CD4 memory, two CD8 naive and one CD8 memory plate.

The CDR3 has 12 residues. Germline V gene data show CDR1 as SGHKS and CDR2 as YYEKEE (reference sequence). The ends were cut back, 1 base at V and 6 bases at J, with 5 bases in the middle. TCRdb's table, derived via immunoSEQ multiplex PCR, lists solely in-frame clones and lacks some. The table lists about 380,000 clones, approximately 97% of them singletons. Sequencing was performed on memory CD8+ T cells sorted from blood. Subset of the sample: CD45RO+ cells pooled with CCR7-negative TemRA cells. The V gene is TRBV5-5, the J gene TRBJ1-5; D ambiguous. This TCR was recovered from a man aged 25 to 40 in good health. CDR3 in amino acids: CASSLRGQPQHF. DNA for the CDR3: TGTGCCAGCAGCTTGAGAGGTCAGCCCCAGCATTTT.